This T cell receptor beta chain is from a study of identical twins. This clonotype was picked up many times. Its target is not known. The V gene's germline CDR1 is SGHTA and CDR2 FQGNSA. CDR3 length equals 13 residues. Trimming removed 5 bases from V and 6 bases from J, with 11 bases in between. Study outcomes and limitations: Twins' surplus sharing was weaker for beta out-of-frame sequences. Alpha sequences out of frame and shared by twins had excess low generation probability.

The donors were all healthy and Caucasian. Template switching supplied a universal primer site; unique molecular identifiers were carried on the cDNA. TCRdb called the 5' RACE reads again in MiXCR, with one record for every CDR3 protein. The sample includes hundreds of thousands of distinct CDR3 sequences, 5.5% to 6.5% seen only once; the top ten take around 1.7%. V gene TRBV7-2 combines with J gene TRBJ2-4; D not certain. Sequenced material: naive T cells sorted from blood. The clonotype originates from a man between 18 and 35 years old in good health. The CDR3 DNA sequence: TGTGCCAGCAGCCCAGGACGGACAAACATTCAGTACTTC. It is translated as CASSPGRTNIQYF.